These 26 T cell receptor beta chains originate from one sample sequenced in a study of blood T cell repertoires in COVID-19. The table came from immunoSEQ multiplex PCR; TCRdb's copy has only in-frame clones and leaves some out. The table shows a few hundred thousand clones, with 70% to 90% occurring only once. The sequenced material came from peripheral blood. The receptor set was obtained from a woman under 40 with active or convalescent COVID-19.

The rearrangement joins TRBV6-6 to TRBJ1-6; D perhaps matches TRBD1 (5 bases). CDR3 size: 16 residues. The V and J ends lost 7 bases and 2 bases respectively, with 15 bases between them. Germline values: CDR1 MNHNY, CDR2 SVGAGI (reference sequence). CDR3 DNA sequence: TGTGCCAGCAAAGGGGAGGGGTACGCCTATAATTCACCCCTCCACTTT. It specifies CASKGEGYAYNSPLHF.

The chain uses TRBV5-5 and TRBJ1-4, with D tentatively TRBD1 (6 bases). Trimming removed 4 bases at V and 7 bases at J, with 14 bases between. This CDR3 contains 14 residues. Germline CDR1 SGHKS, CDR2 YYEKEE (reference sequence). The CDR3 region is CASSGPGEGEKLFF. The CDR3 DNA follows: TGTGCCAGCAGCGGACCAGGGGAGGGTGAAAAACTGTTTTTT.

The gene calls are TRBV4-1 and TRBJ1-6; tentatively, D is TRBD1 (5 bases). The CDR3 extends over 14 amino acids. Germline loops: CDR1 MGHRA, CDR2 YSYEKL. V lost 1 base to trimming and J lost 15 bases, with 16 bases between them. For the CDR3, the DNA is TGCGCCAGCAGCCAAGTCGGGGGTAATTCAGGCCTCCACTTT. This translates into CASSQVGGNSGLHF.

This chain links TRBV6-4 with TRBJ2-4, with 8 bases that match TRBD1. This CDR3 contains 13 residues. Germline loops: CDR1 MRHNA, CDR2 SNTAGT. Trimming cost V 4 bases and J 9 bases; bases outside gene matches: 5. The CDR3: CASSGDRGSIQYF. The DNA for the CDR3 is TGTGCCAGCAGTGGCGACAGGGGAAGCATTCAGTACTTC.

The chain joins TRBV12-5 to TRBJ1-2, with D perhaps matching TRBD1 (6 bases). The CDR3 consists of 16 residues. Deletions cut 1 base from V and 2 bases from J, with 14 bases between. Germline V gives CDR1 LGHNT, CDR2 FRNRAP. The CDR3 reads CASGLGTGTRNYGYTF. CDR3 nucleotide sequence: TGTGCTAGTGGTTTGGGGACCGGGACAAGAAACTATGGCTACACCTTC. The variable domain in full, completed from reference TRBV12-5 and TRBJ1-2, reads DARVTQTPRHKVTEMGQEVTMRCQPILGHNTVFWYRQTMMQGLELLAYFRNRAPLDDSGMPKDRFSAEMPDATLATLKIQPSEPRDSAVYFCASGLGTGTRNYGYTFGSGTRLTVV.

The V gene is TRBV6-5, the J gene TRBJ2-7; D gene unclear. V lost 6 bases, J lost 0 bases, and 15 bases lay in between. The CDR3 contains 15 residues. Germline V CDR1 and CDR2: MNHEY, SVGAGI. The CDR3 coding sequence is TGTGCCAGCAGCAATAGCAAAAAGAGCTCCTACGAGCAGTACTTC. Translated: CASSNSKKSSYEQYF.

The rearrangement uses TRBV2 and TRBJ1-2; D is perhaps TRBD1 (6 bases). CDR1 is SNHLY, CDR2 FYNNEI, per germline. The CDR3 loop spans 13 amino acids. V was shortened by 5 bases and J by 2 bases, with 9 bases between the two germline ends. This chain's CDR3 is CASSLTGNYGYTF. CDR3 DNA sequence: TGTGCCAGCAGTCTCACAGGGAACTATGGCTACACCTTC.

V is TRBV7-2 and J is TRBJ1-4; 7 bases align to TRBD1. From germline, CDR1 is SGHTA and CDR2 FQGNSA. The CDR3 extends over 15 amino acids. V was pared by 2 bases and J by 7 bases, with 7 bases of the junction left unmatched. The CDR3 sequence is CASSLYDRASEKLFF. DNA for the CDR3: TGTGCCAGCAGCTTATACGACAGGGCAAGTGAAAAACTGTTTTTT.

The chain joins TRBV27 to TRBJ1-2, with TRBD1 matching 7 bases. The CDR3 totals 13 residues. V lost 10 bases, J lost 5 bases, and 10 bases stayed unmatched. Germline V gives CDR1 MNHEY, CDR2 SMNVEV (reference sequence). CDR3: CATAEGAGYGYTF. The CDR3 DNA sequence: TGTGCCACGGCGGAGGGGGCGGGTTATGGCTACACCTTC.

The chain joins TRBV18 to TRBJ1-1, with TRBD1 as a possible D gene (5 bases). CDR1 and CDR2 (germline): KGHSH, LQKENI. This CDR3 comprises 12 residues. V lost 6 bases, J lost 5 bases, and 10 bases lay in between. Here the CDR3 reads CASSRQGTEAFF. The CDR3 DNA reads as TGTGCCAGCTCTAGGCAGGGTACTGAAGCTTTCTTT.

V and J are TRBV5-1 and TRBJ2-1, with D possibly TRBD1 on 6 matching bases. CDR1 SGHRS and CDR2 YFSETQ come from the germline V gene. The length of the CDR3 is 13 residues. Trimming removed 0 bases from V and 16 bases from J, with 17 bases in between. The chain's CDR3 is CASSLAQQGGGFF. CDR3 sequence (DNA): TGCGCCAGCAGCTTGGCCCAACAGGGTGGCGGTTTCTTC.

This clone occurred once. V and J are TRBV27 and TRBJ1-5; TRBD1 agrees at 7 bases. The germline V gene has CDR1 MNHEY and CDR2 SMNVEV (reference sequence). The CDR3 sequence is 19 residues long. CDR3 nucleotide sequence: TGTGTCCCGACAGGGTTCATGTTCCACCGAAGATATAGCAATCAGCCCCAGCATTTT. It is translated as CVPTGFMFHRRYSNQPQHF.

This clone occurred a few times. The rearrangement joins TRBV2 to TRBJ1-6; TRBD1 is a possible D gene (6 bases). The germline gives CDR1 SNHLY, CDR2 FYNNEI. Trimming took 9 bases from V and 5 from J, leaving 14 bases between them. The CDR3 sequence is 14 residues long. DNA for the CDR3: TGTGCCAGTAGAGACAGGTTTAATAATTCACCCCTCCACTTT. Amino acid sequence: CASRDRFNNSPLHF.

This sequence joins TRBV19 and TRBJ2-7, with D perhaps matching TRBD1 (6 bases). Looked up from germline, CDR1 is LNHDA and CDR2 is SQIVND (reference sequence). The CDR3 spans 15 residues. Trimming shortened V by 4 bases and J by 3 bases, and 16 bases separated the two germline ends. The CDR3 DNA follows: TGTGCCAGTAGTACCCAATGGACAGCCTTCTACGAGCAGTACTTC. It specifies CASSTQWTAFYEQYF.

The chain links TRBV28 to TRBJ1-6; a weak D match, TRBD1 (5 bases). Between the trimmed V and J ends, which lost 3 bases and 8 bases, there was a span of 17 bases. The germline V gene encodes CDR1 MDHEN and CDR2 SYDVKM. The CDR3 contains 16 residues. The CDR3 loop is CASSFPRGGLDSPLHF. The CDR3 DNA reads as TGTGCCAGCAGTTTCCCGAGGGGAGGGCTTGATTCACCCCTCCACTTT.

The CDR3 nucleotides read TGTGCCAGCAGCATACTAGCGGGGGCCCTTCAGAACACCGGGGAGCTGTTTTTT. Encoded protein: CASSILAGALQNTGELFF. The V gene is TRBV7-3, the J gene TRBJ2-2; 11 bases are a match to TRBD2. Germline trimming cut 5 bases from V and 1 base from J; bases unmatched to any gene: 9. The CDR3 has 18 residues. CDR1 is SGHTA, CDR2 FQGTGA, per germline.

This clone was counted only a few times. The junction and the germline gene differ at one end; a read error may be behind it. The J gene is TRBJ2-2, the V gene TRBV10-2, with 9 bases identical to TRBD2. The CDR3 has 15 amino acids. The germline gives CDR1 WSHSY, CDR2 SAAADI. The CDR3 protein is CASCEGGGATGELFF. DNA of the CDR3: TGCGCCAGCTGTGAAGGCGGGGGGGCCACCGGGGAGCTGTTTTTT.

The gene calls are TRBV5-1 and TRBJ2-1; perhaps TRBD2 as D (7 bases). CDR3 length: 15 amino acids. Per the germline V gene, CDR1 is SGHRS and CDR2 is YFSETQ. Trimming removed 4 bases from V and 3 bases from J, with 14 bases in between. CDR3 sequence: CASSGGGAFYNEQFF. DNA of the CDR3: TGCGCCAGCAGCGGAGGGGGGGCGTTCTACAATGAGCAGTTCTTC.

The CDR3, as DNA: TGCGCCAGCAGCCCTGCAGCGGGGGGGCGGAATGAGCAGTTCTTC. Translating it yields CASSPAAGGRNEQFF. The rearrangement links TRBV5-1 to TRBJ2-1, with 10 bases fitting TRBD2. The CDR3 has 15 amino acids. CDR1 is SGHRS and CDR2 is YFSETQ in the germline V gene. The V segment lost 4 bases and the J segment 7 bases; nucleotides outside the gene matches: 8.

The J gene is TRBJ2-2, the V gene TRBV6-2 or TRBV6-3; the match to TRBD1 covers 10 bases. This CDR3 comprises 15 residues. Trimming took 2 bases from V and 5 from J; bases not matched to a gene: 2. Germline lookup yields CDR1 MNHEY and CDR2 SVGEGT. The chain's CDR3 is CASSYRDRGTGELFF. CDR3 nucleotide sequence: TGTGCCAGCAGTTACAGGGACAGGGGTACCGGGGAGCTGTTTTTT.

The chain recombines TRBV10-3 with TRBJ1-6, with 7 positions matching TRBD1. Looked up from germline, CDR1 is ENHRY and CDR2 is SYGVKD. This CDR3 is built from 16 residues. Trimming took 7 bases from V and 8 from J; bases not matched to a gene: 14. CDR3 region: CAINERTGAGDSPLHF. CDR3 in DNA: TGTGCCATCAACGAAAGGACAGGTGCTGGGGATTCACCCCTCCACTTT.

This clone has just one count. The chain couples TRBV7-9 to TRBJ1-2; D might be TRBD1 (5 bases). The V end lost 1 base, the J end lost 2 bases, and 11 bases lay between the germline ends. CDR1 SEHNR and CDR2 FQNEAQ come from the germline V gene (reference sequence). The CDR3 is 15 residues long. CDR3 sequence (DNA): TGTGCCAGCAGCTTAGTGGGACTTCGGAACTATGGCTACACCTTC. Protein: CASSLVGLRNYGYTF. Complete variable domain (other parts from reference TRBV7-9 and TRBJ1-2): DTGVSQNPRHKITKRGQNVTFRCDPISEHNRLYWYRQTLGQGPEFLTYFQNEAQLEKSRLLSDRFSAERPKGSFSTLEIQRTEQGDSAMYLCASSLVGLRNYGYTFGSGTRLTVV.

V and J are TRBV21-1 and TRBJ1-5; whether TRBD1, the table's D call, matches the DNA was not checked. TRBV21-1 is marked as a pseudogene. The CDR3 spans 16 residues. CDR3 amino acids: CASIPPDREENQPQHF. The CDR3 nucleotides read TGTGCCAGCATCCCCCCGGACAGGGAGGAAAATCAGCCCCAGCATTTT.

V gene TRBV19 combines with J gene TRBJ2-3; 7 bases match TRBD2. The CDR3 has 16 residues. Trimming cost V 6 bases and J 3 bases; bases outside gene matches: 12. The germline V gene has CDR1 LNHDA and CDR2 SQIVND (reference sequence). The CDR3 DNA reads as TGTGCCAGTAGCCCGTCCGGGGGGTCCCCTACAGATACGCAGTATTTT. Its protein product is CASSPSGGSPTDTQYF.

The rearrangement uses TRBV6-5 and TRBJ2-5; D may be TRBD2 (6 bases). Germline CDR1 is MNHEY and CDR2 is SVGAGI. The CDR3 runs to 15 residues. Trimming took off 4 bases at V and 5 bases at J, with 17 bases between the two ends. The CDR3 coding sequence is TGTGCCAGCAGTTCGCCGACTAGGGGTAGGGAGACCCAGTACTTC. It yields the protein CASSSPTRGRETQYF.

The V call is TRBV3-1 (or the pseudogene TRBV3-2), the J call TRBJ1-4; 7 bases map to TRBD1. The CDR3 covers 15 residues. Germline V lookup: CDR1 LGHDT, CDR2 YNNKEL (reference sequence). Germline trimming cut 1 base from V and 4 bases from J; bases unmatched to any gene: 3. The CDR3 nucleotides read TGTGCCAGCAGCCAAGCACAGGGGTTTAATGAAAAACTGTTTTTT. This codes for CASSQAQGFNEKLFF.